The clone carrying this TCR beta chain was seen a few times. Its antigen is still unknown. The data were obtained in a study of CD8 T cells in ankylosing spondylitis. General study points: Seemingly characteristic of ankylosing spondylitis blood was a TCR beta motif consisting of about 8 highly homologous variants. Disease-linked clones were CD8+ and relatively rare in peripheral blood.

TCRdb reanalysed the 5' RACE reads using MiXCR and keeps one entry per CDR3 protein. The data hold about 220,000 distinct CDR3 sequences, with 6% to 8.5% observed a single time. Trimming took off 3 bases at V and 7 bases at J, with 15 bases between the two ends. This CDR3 comprises 14 residues. The V gene's germline CDR1 is GTSNPN and CDR2 SVGIG (reference sequence). Input material: blood, either unsorted or a sorted T cell fraction (not recorded which). The chain is built from TRBV30 and TRBJ1-4; perhaps TRBD1 as D (5 bases). The source is a male donor with ankylosing spondylitis. The DNA of the CDR3 is TGTGCCTGGAGGGCTCGGGGACGGGGTGAAAAACTGTTTTTT. Its protein is CAWRARGRGEKLFF.